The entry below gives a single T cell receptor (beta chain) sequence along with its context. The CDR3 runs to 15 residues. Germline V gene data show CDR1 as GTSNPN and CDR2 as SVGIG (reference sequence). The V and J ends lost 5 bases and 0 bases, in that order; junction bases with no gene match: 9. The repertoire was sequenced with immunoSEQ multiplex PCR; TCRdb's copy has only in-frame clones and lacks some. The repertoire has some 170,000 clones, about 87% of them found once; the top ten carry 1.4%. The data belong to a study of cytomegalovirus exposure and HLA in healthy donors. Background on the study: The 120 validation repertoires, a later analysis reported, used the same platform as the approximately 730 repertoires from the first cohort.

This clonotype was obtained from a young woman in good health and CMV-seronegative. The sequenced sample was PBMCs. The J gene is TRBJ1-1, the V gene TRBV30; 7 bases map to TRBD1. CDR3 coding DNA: TGTGCCTGGGTGCGGGACAGTGTCATGAACACTGAAGCTTTCTTT. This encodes CAWVRDSVMNTEAFF.